A single T cell receptor (beta chain) is shown here with its context. The antigen remains undetermined. The sample belongs to a study of OX40 agonist ivuxolimab in advanced cancers. Study background: Across the patients, intravenous ivuxolimab was delivered every 2 weeks at 0.01 to 10 mg/kg. Eligibility admitted prior anti-PD-1, anti-PD-L1 or anti-CTLA-4 therapy; 40% to 50% had some.

TCRdb keeps only in-frame clones here, not all; method: immunoSEQ multiplex PCR. The profile shows about 58,000 clones, around 79% of them singletons. General observations from the study: Antigen specificity was not determined for the expanded peripheral T cells.

The sample here was CD4+ or CD8+ T cells sorted from blood, taken in a trial of the OX40 agonist ivuxolimab. This sequence originates from an adult with an advanced solid tumor such as melanoma, head and neck, liver or kidney cancer.

This CDR3 is CASSIEGNSNQPQHF. CDR3 bases: TGTGCCAGTAGTATTGAAGGGAATAGCAATCAGCCCCAGCATTTT. V gene TRBV19 combines with J gene TRBJ1-5; D gene unclear. Looked up from germline, CDR1 is LNHDA and CDR2 is SQIVND (reference sequence). The V gene lost 3 bases and the J gene lost 0 bases, with 9 bases spanning the gap. The CDR3 is 15 amino acids.